A single sample gave rise to the 29 T cell receptor beta chains below, sequenced in a study of T cells in localized non-small cell lung cancer (dated by TCRdb to between 2020 and 2021). The library was produced with the immunoSEQ multiplex PCR assay. Entries here come from immuneACCESS through TCRdb and include only in-frame sequences with V and J called. Some clones fail to appear in such tables; in the studies checked, an unresolved V gene covers under half of the shortfall, and the cause of the remainder is unknown. For this sample the table gives tens of thousands of clones, of which about nine tenths were detected only once. The biggest ten clones account for over 1.5% of the sample. The material sequenced was peripheral blood, taken before any cancer treatment. These receptor sequences come from a woman aged 35 to 70 with stage I lung adenocarcinoma.

The rearrangement links TRBV7-3 to TRBJ2-2, with TRBD1 as a possible D gene (6 bases). V was cut by 2 bases and J by 4 bases, with 8 bases left in between. CDR3 length equals 14 residues. In germline, CDR1 is SGHTA, CDR2 FQGTGA. CDR3 sequence reads: CASSLFRGTGELFF. The DNA of the CDR3 is TGTGCCAGCAGCTTATTCAGGGGCACCGGGGAGCTGTTTTTT.

The chain recombines TRBV7-9 with TRBJ1-1; D not certain. The CDR3 is 17 residues long. Trimming took 5 bases from V and 2 from J, leaving 21 bases between them. CDR1 is SEHNR and CDR2 is FQNEAQ in the germline V gene (reference sequence). CDR3 sequence (DNA): TGTGCCAGCAGCCGCATAATCGGCGGGAAGGGAAACACTGAAGCTTTCTTT. This translates into CASSRIIGGKGNTEAFF.

The J gene is TRBJ2-7, the V gene TRBV30; D is uncertain. From germline, CDR1 is GTSNPN and CDR2 SVGIG (reference sequence). V was clipped by 2 bases and J by 8 bases, with 16 bases between them. CDR3 size: 13 residues. Here the CDR3 DNA reads TGTGCCTGGAGTCCCCGGGTTCAGGTTAAGCAGTACTTC. Translation gives CAWSPRVQVKQYF.

The rearrangement links TRBV2 to TRBJ2-3; 8 bases agree with TRBD2. Per the germline V gene, CDR1 is SNHLY and CDR2 is FYNNEI. This CDR3 region has 16 residues. Trimming took 4 bases from V and 3 from J; bases not matched to a gene: 9. This CDR3 is CASSVGSAGGTDTQYF. Written as DNA, the CDR3 is TGTGCCAGCAGTGTTGGGTCGGCGGGAGGAACAGATACGCAGTATTTT.

V is TRBV7-2 and J is TRBJ1-2; TRBD1 matches 8 bases. V dropped 5 bases and J dropped 5; count of bases not matched to a gene: 10. This CDR3 spans 15 amino acids. Germline CDR1 and CDR2: SGHTA and FQGNSA. The DNA for the CDR3 is TGTGCCAGCAGCCGAACGTCAGGGGGCGCTTATGGCTACACCTTC. Its protein is CASSRTSGGAYGYTF.

The gene calls are TRBV7-9 and TRBJ2-1; 10 bases fit TRBD2. The germline gives CDR1 SEHNR, CDR2 FQNEAQ (reference sequence). This CDR3 comprises 15 residues. Unmatched junction bases numbered 6, after V lost 4 bases and J lost 6 bases. The CDR3 coding sequence is TGTGCCAGCAGCTCCACTAGCGGGGTCATCAATGAGCAGTTCTTC. It translates to CASSSTSGVINEQFF.

As to this clone: The germline gene is not matched at one end of the junction; a read error may be the cause. This chain links TRBV19 with TRBJ2-6; possibly TRBD2 for D (5 bases). This CDR3 spans 17 amino acids. The V gene's germline CDR1 is LNHDA and CDR2 SQIVND (reference sequence). CDR3 DNA sequence: TGTGCCAGTAGTATAGTCCCGGGAAGCTCTTGGGCCAACGTCCTGACTTTC. Translation gives CASSIVPGSSWANVLTF.

V is TRBV7-3 and J is TRBJ1-1; tentatively, D is TRBD1 (5 bases). From germline, CDR1 is SGHTA and CDR2 FQGTGA. Trimming removed 5 bases at V and 2 bases at J, with 12 bases between. The CDR3 extends over 14 amino acids. CDR3 DNA sequence: TGTGCCAGCAGCGCGGGACCGATAAACACTGAAGCTTTCTTT. Its protein product is CASSAGPINTEAFF.

V usage is TRBV11-2 and J usage is TRBJ2-7, with 12 positions matching TRBD1. In germline, CDR1 is SGHAT, CDR2 FQNNGV. Trimming took 5 bases from V and 8 from J; bases not matched to a gene: 4. This CDR3 spans 13 amino acids. The CDR3 nucleotides read TGTGCCAGCAGCCCGGGGACAGGGGGCAAGCAGTACTTC. Translation: CASSPGTGGKQYF. Based on the CDR3 plus reference TRBV11-2 and TRBJ2-7, the full variable domain is EAGVAQSPRYKIIEKRQSVAFWCNPISGHATLYWYQQILGQGPKLLIQFQNNGVVDDSQLPKDRFSAERLKGVDSTLKIQPAKLEDSAVYLCASSPGTGGKQYFGPGTRLTVT.

This clone was picked up a small number of times. This chain connects TRBV18 to TRBJ1-2; 9 nucleotides align to TRBD1. Germline CDR1 and CDR2: KGHSH and LQKENI. Trimming took 3 bases from V and 10 from J; bases not matched to a gene: 3. The CDR3 totals 12 residues. CDR3 coding DNA: TGTGCCAGCTCACCTCGACAGGGGGACTACACCTTC. It is translated as CASSPRQGDYTF.

V gene TRBV5-4 combines with J gene TRBJ1-3; 7 bases agree with TRBD1. The V and J ends lost 4 bases and 0 bases, in that order; junction bases with no gene match: 16. The CDR3 is 19 amino acids. CDR1 and CDR2 from the germline V gene are SGHNT and YYREEE (reference sequence). The CDR3: CASSPGRGTGFLSGNTIYF. In DNA, the CDR3 is TGTGCCAGCAGCCCTGGCAGGGGGACCGGATTCCTCTCTGGAAACACCATATATTTT.

The chain is built from TRBV4-1 and TRBJ2-7; D could derive from TRBD1 or TRBD2 (7 bases each). Trimming shortened V by 1 base and J by 5 bases, and 15 bases separated the two germline ends. The CDR3 contains 15 residues. CDR1 MGHRA and CDR2 YSYEKL come from the germline V gene. The CDR3 is CASSQGAGGGDEQYF. CDR3 nucleotides: TGCGCCAGCAGCCAAGGGGCAGGGGGAGGGGACGAGCAGTACTTC.

The gene calls are TRBV13 and TRBJ1-1; the match to TRBD1 covers 7 bases. The trim removed 0 bases at V and 8 bases at J, leaving 6 bases unmatched. The CDR3 loop spans 14 amino acids. The V gene's germline CDR1 is PRHDT and CDR2 FYEKMQ (reference sequence). This CDR3 is CASSLGGGGKEAFF. CDR3 bases: TGTGCCAGCAGCTTAGGAGGGGGCGGAAAGGAAGCTTTCTTT.

V gene TRBV30 combines with J gene TRBJ1-1, with D perhaps TRBD1 (5 bases). V was cut by 4 bases and J by 7 bases, with 22 bases left in between. The germline V gene has CDR1 GTSNPN and CDR2 SVGIG (reference sequence). The CDR3 runs to 15 residues. The CDR3 nucleotides are TGTGCCTGGACCTTAGGTGGGGCAGCAGGGATTGAAGCTTTCTTT. Residues: CAWTLGGAAGIEAFF. Filled out from reference TRBV30 and TRBJ1-1, the complete variable domain reads SQTIHQWPATLVQPVGSPLSLECTVEGTSNPNLYWYRQAAGRGLQLLFYSVGIGQISSEVPQNLSASRPQDRQFILSSKKLLLSDSGFYLCAWTLGGAAGIEAFFGQGTRLTVV.

The genes are TRBV7-3 and TRBJ2-3; 11 bases agree with TRBD2. This CDR3 is built from 15 residues. Germline loops: CDR1 SGHTA, CDR2 FQGTGA. Trimming took 11 bases from V and 4 from J; bases not matched to a gene: 11. The CDR3 spells CAGSVLAGEADTQYF. CDR3 DNA: TGTGCCGGGTCCGTACTAGCGGGAGAAGCAGATACGCAGTATTTT.

This sequence joins TRBV9 and TRBJ2-5; 9 bases map to TRBD1. The CDR3 runs to 18 residues. In germline, CDR1 is SGDLS, CDR2 YYNGEE. Unmatched junction bases numbered 13, after V lost 0 bases and J lost 4 bases. For the CDR3, the DNA is TGTGCCAGCAGCGTAGCACAGGGGGCCTCCGAATGGGGAGAGACCCAGTACTTC. Its protein product is CASSVAQGASEWGETQYF.

The V gene is TRBV19, the J gene TRBJ1-1; D is undetermined. The CDR3 covers 14 residues. The germline CDR1 and CDR2 sequences are LNHDA and SQIVND (reference sequence). V lost 0 bases to trimming and J lost 5 bases, with 10 bases between them. The CDR3 here is CASSIDLLQTEAFF. The CDR3 nucleotides are TGTGCCAGTAGTATAGATCTATTGCAGACTGAAGCTTTCTTT. The entire variable domain, with the rest obtained from reference TRBV19 and TRBJ1-1, is as follows: DGGITQSPKYLFRKEGQNVTLSCEQNLNHDAMYWYRQDPGQGLRLIYYSQIVNDFQKGDIAEGYSVSREKKESFPLTVTSAQKNPTAFYLCASSIDLLQTEAFFGQGTRLTVV.

Only one count was recorded for this clone. V usage is TRBV6-5 and J usage is TRBJ1-1; D remains ambiguous. Germline V gene data show CDR1 as MNHEY and CDR2 as SVGAGI. The germline V and J ends were trimmed by 5 bases and 6 bases, with 13 bases remaining between them. The CDR3 has 13 amino acids. CDR3 loop: CASSRPTRPEAFF. The CDR3, as DNA: TGTGCCAGCAGTCGACCCACAAGGCCTGAAGCTTTCTTT.

V and J are TRBV28 and TRBJ1-1; D perhaps matches TRBD1 (6 bases). The length of the CDR3 is 10 residues. V was cut by 9 bases and J by 8 bases, with 10 bases left in between. Germline V gene lookup returns CDR1 MDHEN and CDR2 SYDVKM. CDR3 residues: CARLQGEAFF. CDR3 DNA sequence: TGTGCCAGACTTCAGGGGGAAGCTTTCTTT.

The V gene is TRBV23-1, the J gene TRBJ1-3; D is possibly TRBD1 (5 bases). TRBV23-1 is given ORF status, its function remaining uncertain. This CDR3 is 13 amino acids long. V lost 9 bases to trimming and J lost 4 bases, with 13 bases between them. The CDR3 region is CARNGDLGNTIYF. The CDR3 DNA follows: TGCGCCAGAAACGGGGACTTGGGAAACACCATATATTTT.

The V gene is TRBV6-1, the J gene TRBJ1-5; D may be TRBD1 (6 bases). The CDR3 covers 12 residues. Per germline, CDR1 MNHNS and CDR2 SASEGT. Trimming removed 10 bases at V and 1 base at J, with 8 bases between. The CDR3 region is CATGASNQPQHF. The DNA of the CDR3 is TGTGCCACAGGGGCAAGCAATCAGCCCCAGCATTTT.

The genes are TRBV14 and TRBJ1-2; TRBD1 is a possible D gene (6 bases). The CDR3 is made up of 13 amino acids. V was pared by 5 bases and J by 5 bases, with 12 bases between. The V gene's germline CDR1 is SGHDN and CDR2 FVKESK. The CDR3 DNA reads TGTGCCAGCAGCGTCGACAGGTCGTATGGCTACACCTTC. Translating it yields CASSVDRSYGYTF. Variable domain in full (rest from reference TRBV14 and TRBJ1-2): EAGVTQFPSHSVIEKGQTVTLRCDPISGHDNLYWYRRVMGKEIKFLLHFVKESKQDESGMPNNRFLAERTGGTYSTLKVQPAELEDSGVYFCASSVDRSYGYTFGSGTRLTVV.

This chain connects TRBV18 to TRBJ1-3; D gene unclear. Per germline, CDR1 KGHSH and CDR2 LQKENI. The CDR3 totals 15 residues. The ends were cut back, 2 bases at V and 1 base at J, with 9 bases in the middle. The CDR3 DNA reads TGTGCCAGCTCACCAATGAGGGATTCTGGAAACACCATATATTTT. This codes for CASSPMRDSGNTIYF. Looking up the rest from reference TRBV18 and TRBJ1-3 gives the full variable domain: NAGVMQNPRHLVRRRGQEARLRCSPMKGHSHVYWYRQLPEEGLKFMVYLQKENIIDESGMPKERFSAEFPKEGPSILRIQQVVRGDSAAYFCASSPMRDSGNTIYFGEGSWLTVV.

The chain combines TRBV19 with TRBJ1-1, with D uncertain. The CDR3 has 14 amino acids. The V and J ends lost 8 bases and 5 bases respectively, with 18 bases between them. CDR1 and CDR2 from the germline V gene are LNHDA and SQIVND (reference sequence). The CDR3 DNA sequence: TGTGCCAGTGCCTTTCGAGGCCGAGGGACTGAAGCTTTCTTT. It codes for CASAFRGRGTEAFF.

The V and J genes are TRBV6-1 and TRBJ2-4; 8 positions agree with TRBD2. With V trimmed by 9 bases and J by 0 bases, 1 base remained unmatched. The germline gives CDR1 MNHNS, CDR2 SASEGT. The CDR3 consists of 13 residues. This chain's CDR3 is CASSGVAKNIQYF. CDR3 DNA sequence: TGTGCCAGTAGCGGGGTAGCCAAAAACATTCAGTACTTC.

V usage is TRBV27 and J usage is TRBJ1-1, with TRBD1 matching 7 bases. Germline V CDR1 and CDR2: MNHEY, SMNVEV (reference sequence). This CDR3 has 15 amino acids. The junction had 10 bases not matched to a gene; V was cut back by 5 bases and J by 4 bases. CDR3 sequence (DNA): TGTGCCAGCAGTCCGGAAACAGGGGCCGTCACTGAAGCTTTCTTT. Translating gives CASSPETGAVTEAFF.

V usage is TRBV6-4 and J usage is TRBJ2-1; 9 nucleotides align to TRBD2. The trim removed 3 bases at V and 10 bases at J, leaving 7 bases unmatched. This CDR3 is built from 14 residues. CDR1 and CDR2 (germline): MRHNA, SNTAGT. The CDR3 reads CASSELAGAGEQFF. DNA of the CDR3: TGTGCCAGCAGTGAATTAGCGGGGGCCGGAGAGCAGTTCTTC.

To note about this clone: This specimen includes other DNA sequences encoding the same CDR3. This chain uses TRBV29-1 with TRBJ2-5; D possibly matches TRBD1 or TRBD2 (5 bases each). V lost 3 bases to trimming and J lost 0 bases, with 5 bases between them. The CDR3 extends over 12 amino acids. CDR1 and CDR2 (germline): SQVTM, ANQGSEA. CDR3 bases: TGCAGCGTTGAGGGGGACCAAGAGACCCAGTACTTC. Residues: CSVEGDQETQYF.

The chain joins TRBV30 to TRBJ2-1; TRBD1 might be the D (7 bases). Trimming removed 4 bases at V and 5 bases at J, with 12 bases between. Germline CDR1 is GTSNPN and CDR2 is SVGIG (reference sequence). This CDR3 has 13 amino acids. The CDR3, as DNA: TGTGCCTGGATCCCCAGGGGGGACAATGAGCAGTTCTTC. This translates into CAWIPRGDNEQFF.